These 7 T cell receptor beta chains came from one sample sequenced in a study of multiple sclerosis patients with progressive multifocal leukoencephalopathy. Documented time point: before natalizumab initiation. Only in-frame clones appear in the TCRdb table, and some are missing; sequencing was by immunoSEQ multiplex PCR. Of approximately 31,000 clones detected, approximately 91% appear once; the ten largest clones hold over 1.3%. Sequenced input: PBMCs. Receptors originate from a human donor with multiple sclerosis.

In this sample, this clone turned up once. The CDR3 DNA reads TGTGCCAGCAGTATCCGACAGGGGCCCGAGAGGAACACCTTC. It is translated as CASSIRQGPERNTF. The J gene is TRBJ1-2, the V gene TRBV28, with 8 bases that match TRBD1. The CDR3 runs to 14 residues. Germline-derived CDR1 and CDR2 are MDHEN and SYDVKM. V shed 5 bases and J 12 bases; nucleotides not matched to a gene: 14.

The gene calls are TRBV2 and TRBJ1-6; 7 bases fit TRBD1. The CDR3 totals 15 residues. Germline CDR1 reads SNHLY; CDR2 reads FYNNEI. J was trimmed by 8 bases and V by 6 bases; bases with no gene match: 10. This CDR3 reads CASREDRWGDSPLHF. CDR3 sequence (DNA): TGTGCCAGCAGAGAGGACAGGTGGGGTGATTCACCCCTCCACTTT.

The rearrangement links TRBV18 to TRBJ1-4; 8 bases fit TRBD1. V shed 4 bases, J shed 1 base, and the junction held 11 bases outside the gene matches. Germline lookup yields CDR1 KGHSH and CDR2 LQKENI. This CDR3 region has 18 residues. The CDR3 protein is CASSRVGTGGGTNEKLFF. The CDR3 DNA sequence: TGTGCCAGCTCACGGGTTGGGACAGGCGGAGGAACTAATGAAAAACTGTTTTTT. Full variable domain (remainder filled in from reference TRBV18 and TRBJ1-4): NAGVMQNPRHLVRRRGQEARLRCSPMKGHSHVYWYRQLPEEGLKFMVYLQKENIIDESGMPKERFSAEFPKEGPSILRIQQVVRGDSAAYFCASSRVGTGGGTNEKLFFGSGTQLSVL.

CDR3 loop: CASSSRSRGSYEQYF. CDR3 nucleotides: TGTGCCAGCAGTTCAAGGTCCAGGGGCTCCTACGAGCAGTACTTC. The gene calls are TRBV27 and TRBJ2-7, with a weak D call TRBD1 (6 bases). The germline V gene has CDR1 MNHEY and CDR2 SMNVEV (reference sequence). This CDR3 comprises 15 residues. V dropped 4 bases and J dropped 0 bases, with 13 bases sitting between them.

CDR3 nucleotides: TGCGCCAGCAGCCAAGTCAGCAGACAACCGAGTTCCTATGGCTACACCTTC. This sequence encodes CASSQVSRQPSSYGYTF. The V and J genes are TRBV4-1 and TRBJ1-2; D unclear. The V gene's germline CDR1 is MGHRA and CDR2 YSYEKL. This CDR3 is built from 17 residues. The V end was cut by 1 base, the J end by 4 bases, with 19 bases between.

Points on this clone: Other DNA sequences in this specimen translate into the identical CDR3. This sequence joins TRBV2 and TRBJ1-1; D may be TRBD1 (5 bases). There are 14 residues in the CDR3. Trimming removed 6 bases at V and 2 bases at J, with 13 bases between. Per germline, CDR1 SNHLY and CDR2 FYNNEI. The CDR3 loop reads CASRRGGGNTEAFF. CDR3 in DNA: TGTGCCAGCAGGAGGGGCGGCGGAAACACTGAAGCTTTCTTT.

The J gene is TRBJ1-5, the V gene TRBV19, with D perhaps matching TRBD1 (5 bases). V shed 5 bases and J shed 4 bases, with 15 bases lying between them. CDR3 length: 15 amino acids. Germline CDR1 is LNHDA and CDR2 is SQIVND (reference sequence). The CDR3 DNA follows: TGTGCCAGTAGTCCCCTCGACAGTAGAAATCAGCCCCAGCATTTT. Protein: CASSPLDSRNQPQHF.